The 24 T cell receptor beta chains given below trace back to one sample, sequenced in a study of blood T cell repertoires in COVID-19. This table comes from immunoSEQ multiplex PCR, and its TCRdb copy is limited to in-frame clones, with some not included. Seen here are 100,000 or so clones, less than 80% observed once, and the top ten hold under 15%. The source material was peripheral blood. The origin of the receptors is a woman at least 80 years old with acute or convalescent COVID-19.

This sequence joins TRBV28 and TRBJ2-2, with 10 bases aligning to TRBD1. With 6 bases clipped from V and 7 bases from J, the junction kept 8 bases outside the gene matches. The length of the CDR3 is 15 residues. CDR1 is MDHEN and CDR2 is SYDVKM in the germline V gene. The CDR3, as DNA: TGTGCCAGCAGGGTGGACAGGGGGGCCGGCGGGGAGCTGTTTTTT. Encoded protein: CASRVDRGAGGELFF. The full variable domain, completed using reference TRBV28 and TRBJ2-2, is DVKVTQSSRYLVKRTGEKVFLECVQDMDHENMFWYRQDPGLGLRLIYFSYDVKMKEKGDIPEGYSVSREKKERFSLILESASTNQTSMYLCASRVDRGAGGELFFGEGSRLTVL.

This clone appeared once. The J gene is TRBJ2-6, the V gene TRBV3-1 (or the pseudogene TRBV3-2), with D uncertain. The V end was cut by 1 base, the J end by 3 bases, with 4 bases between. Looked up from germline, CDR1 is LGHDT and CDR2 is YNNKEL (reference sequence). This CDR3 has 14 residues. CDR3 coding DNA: TGTGCCAGCAGCCAAGGAGGTGGGGCCAACGTCCTGACTTTC. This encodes CASSQGGGANVLTF.

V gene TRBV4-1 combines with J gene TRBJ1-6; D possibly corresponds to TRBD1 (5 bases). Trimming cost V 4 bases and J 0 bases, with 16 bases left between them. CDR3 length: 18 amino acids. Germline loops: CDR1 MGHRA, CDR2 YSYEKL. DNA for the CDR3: TGCGCCAGCAGCCTCCAGACTAGGGGAAGCTCCTATAATTCACCCCTCCACTTT. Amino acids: CASSLQTRGSSYNSPLHF.

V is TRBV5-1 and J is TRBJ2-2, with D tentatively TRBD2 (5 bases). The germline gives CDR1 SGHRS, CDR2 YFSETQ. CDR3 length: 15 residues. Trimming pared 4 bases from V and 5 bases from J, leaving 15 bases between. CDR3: CASSPLRGSTGELFF. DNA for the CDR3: TGCGCCAGCAGCCCCTTACGTGGGAGTACCGGGGAGCTGTTTTTT.

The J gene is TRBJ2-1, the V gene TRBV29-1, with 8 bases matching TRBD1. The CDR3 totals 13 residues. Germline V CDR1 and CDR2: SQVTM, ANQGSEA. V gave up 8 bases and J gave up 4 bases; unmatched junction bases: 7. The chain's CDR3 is CSTTGDGYNEQFF. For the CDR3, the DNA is TGCAGCACGACAGGGGATGGGTACAATGAGCAGTTCTTC.

The CDR3 DNA is TGTGCCAGCAGCCCCCCGGGCGCTGCGGGCACTGAAGCTTTCTTT. This gives the protein CASSPPGAAGTEAFF. J is TRBJ1-1 and V is TRBV7-9; D gene uncertain. Germline V gives CDR1 SEHNR, CDR2 FQNEAQ (reference sequence). The CDR3 sequence is 15 residues long. The germline V and J ends were trimmed by 5 bases and 4 bases, with 17 bases remaining between them.

The CDR3 here is CASSTRVAGRSYRGTDTQYF. CDR3 nucleotides: TGCGCCAGCAGCACCCGAGTAGCGGGGAGGTCTTACCGGGGCACAGATACGCAGTATTTT. V and J are TRBV5-1 and TRBJ2-3; 8 bases fit TRBD2. CDR1 and CDR2 from the germline V gene are SGHRS and YFSETQ. V gave up 4 bases and J gave up 1 base; unmatched junction bases: 20. The CDR3 runs to 20 residues. The whole variable domain, remainder taken from reference TRBV5-1 and TRBJ2-3, is KAGVTQTPRYLIKTRGQQVTLSCSPISGHRSVSWYQQTPGQGLQFLFEYFSETQRNKGNFPGRFSGRQFSNSRSEMNVSTLELGDSALYLCASSTRVAGRSYRGTDTQYFGPGTRLTVL.

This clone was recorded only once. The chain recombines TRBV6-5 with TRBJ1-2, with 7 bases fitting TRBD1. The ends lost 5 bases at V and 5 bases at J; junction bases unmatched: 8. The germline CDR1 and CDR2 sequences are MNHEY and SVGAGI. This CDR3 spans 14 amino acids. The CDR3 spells CASSTQDRIYGYTF. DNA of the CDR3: TGTGCCAGCAGTACCCAGGACAGGATTTATGGCTACACCTTC.

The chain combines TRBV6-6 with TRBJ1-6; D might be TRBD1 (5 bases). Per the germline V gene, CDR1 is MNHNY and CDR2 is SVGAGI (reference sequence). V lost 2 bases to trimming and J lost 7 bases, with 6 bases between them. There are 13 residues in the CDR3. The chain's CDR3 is CASSYGANSPLHF. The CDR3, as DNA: TGTGCCAGCAGTTACGGGGCAAATTCACCCCTCCACTTT.

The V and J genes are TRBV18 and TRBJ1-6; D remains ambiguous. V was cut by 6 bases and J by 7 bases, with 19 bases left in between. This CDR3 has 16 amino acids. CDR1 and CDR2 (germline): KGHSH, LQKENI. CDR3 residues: CASSPNSPGRNSPLHF. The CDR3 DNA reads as TGTGCCAGCTCTCCCAACAGTCCCGGTAGGAATTCACCCCTCCACTTT.

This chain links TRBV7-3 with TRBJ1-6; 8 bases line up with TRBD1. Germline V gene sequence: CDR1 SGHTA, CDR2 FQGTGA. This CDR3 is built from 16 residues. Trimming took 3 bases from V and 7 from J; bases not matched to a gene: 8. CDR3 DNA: TGTGCCAGCAGCTTCGCCGGACAGGGCCGGAATTCACCCCTCCACTTT. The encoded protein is CASSFAGQGRNSPLHF.

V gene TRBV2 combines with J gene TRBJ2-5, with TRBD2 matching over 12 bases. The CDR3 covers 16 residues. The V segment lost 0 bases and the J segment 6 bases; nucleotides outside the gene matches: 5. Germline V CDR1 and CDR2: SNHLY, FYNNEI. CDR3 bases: TGTGCCAGCAGTGAAGCTACTAGCGGGGGGATAAAGACCCAGTACTTC. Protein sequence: CASSEATSGGIKTQYF.

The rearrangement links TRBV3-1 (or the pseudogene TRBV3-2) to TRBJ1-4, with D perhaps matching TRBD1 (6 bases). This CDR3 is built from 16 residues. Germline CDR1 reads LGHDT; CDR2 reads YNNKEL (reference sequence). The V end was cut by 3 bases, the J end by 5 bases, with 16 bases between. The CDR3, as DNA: TGTGCCAGCAGCCAGGGGACGACAGGCAGAAATGAAAAACTGTTTTTT. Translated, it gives CASSQGTTGRNEKLFF.

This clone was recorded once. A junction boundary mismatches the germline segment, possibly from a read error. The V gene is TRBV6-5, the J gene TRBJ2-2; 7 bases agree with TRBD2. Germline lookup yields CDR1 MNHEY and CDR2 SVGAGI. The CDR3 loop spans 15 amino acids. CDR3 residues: CVSSTGGMNTGELFF. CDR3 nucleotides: TGTGTCAGCAGTACCGGGGGGATGAACACCGGGGAGCTGTTTTTT.

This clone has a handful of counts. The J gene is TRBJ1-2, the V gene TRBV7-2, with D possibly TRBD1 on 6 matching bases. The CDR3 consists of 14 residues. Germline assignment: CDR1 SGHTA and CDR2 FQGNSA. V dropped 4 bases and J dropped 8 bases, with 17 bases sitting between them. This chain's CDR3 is CASSSNTGLRGYTF. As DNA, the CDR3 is TGTGCCAGCAGCTCAAACACAGGGTTGCGGGGCTACACCTTC.

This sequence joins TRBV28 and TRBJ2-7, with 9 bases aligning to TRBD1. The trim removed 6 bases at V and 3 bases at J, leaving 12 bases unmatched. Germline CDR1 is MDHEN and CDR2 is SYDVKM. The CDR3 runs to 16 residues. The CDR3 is CASSSFSQGAIYEQYF. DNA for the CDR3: TGTGCCAGCAGCTCTTTCTCACAGGGGGCGATCTACGAGCAGTACTTC.

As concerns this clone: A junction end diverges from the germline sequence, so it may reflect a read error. CDR3 bases: TGTGCCACCAGCAGAGAGGGGCTAACTGGGCCCAAGAACATTCAGTACTTC. Translation gives CATSREGLTGPKNIQYF. The chain links TRBV15 to TRBJ2-4; the D gene is possibly TRBD1 (5 bases). This CDR3 has 17 amino acids. Germline V gives CDR1 LNHNV, CDR2 YYDKDF (reference sequence).

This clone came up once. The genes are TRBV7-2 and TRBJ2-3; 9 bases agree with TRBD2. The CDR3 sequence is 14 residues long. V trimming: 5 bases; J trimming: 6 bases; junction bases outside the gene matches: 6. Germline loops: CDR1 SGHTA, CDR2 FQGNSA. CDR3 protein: CASSRGGARDTQYF. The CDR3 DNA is TGTGCCAGCAGCCGCGGGGGGGCCCGTGATACGCAGTATTTT.

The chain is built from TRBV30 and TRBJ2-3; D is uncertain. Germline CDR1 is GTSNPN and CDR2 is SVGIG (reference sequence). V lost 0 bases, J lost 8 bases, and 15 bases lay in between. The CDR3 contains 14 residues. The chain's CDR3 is CAWSVDLDSPTQYF. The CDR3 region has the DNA TGTGCCTGGAGTGTAGATCTTGACTCTCCTACGCAGTATTTT.

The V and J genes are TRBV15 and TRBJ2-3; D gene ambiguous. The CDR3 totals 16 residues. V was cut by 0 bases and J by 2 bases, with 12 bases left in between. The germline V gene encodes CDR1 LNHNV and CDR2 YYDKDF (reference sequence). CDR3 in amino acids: CATSRDYSVHTDTQYF. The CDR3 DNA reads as TGTGCCACCAGCAGAGATTATTCAGTCCACACAGATACGCAGTATTTT.

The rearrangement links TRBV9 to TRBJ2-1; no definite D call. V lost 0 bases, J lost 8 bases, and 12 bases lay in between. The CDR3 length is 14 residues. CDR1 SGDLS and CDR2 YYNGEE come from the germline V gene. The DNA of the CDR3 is TGTGCCAGCAGCGTAGTTGGTAGCTTCCATGAGCAGTTCTTC. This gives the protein CASSVVGSFHEQFF.

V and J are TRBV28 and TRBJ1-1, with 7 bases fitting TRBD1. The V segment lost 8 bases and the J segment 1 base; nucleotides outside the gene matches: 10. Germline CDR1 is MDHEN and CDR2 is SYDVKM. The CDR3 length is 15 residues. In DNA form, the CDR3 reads TGTGCCAGCCTTAGAGGCGGGACAGCGAACACTGAAGCTTTCTTT. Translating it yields CASLRGGTANTEAFF. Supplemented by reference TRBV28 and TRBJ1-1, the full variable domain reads DVKVTQSSRYLVKRTGEKVFLECVQDMDHENMFWYRQDPGLGLRLIYFSYDVKMKEKGDIPEGYSVSREKKERFSLILESASTNQTSMYLCASLRGGTANTEAFFGQGTRLTVV.

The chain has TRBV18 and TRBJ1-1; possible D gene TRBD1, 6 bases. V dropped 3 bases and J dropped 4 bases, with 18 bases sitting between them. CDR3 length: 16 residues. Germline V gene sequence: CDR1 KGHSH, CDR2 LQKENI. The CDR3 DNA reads TGTGCCAGCTCACCCGTCGGGGGCTGGGGGGGCACTGAAGCTTTCTTT. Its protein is CASSPVGGWGGTEAFF.

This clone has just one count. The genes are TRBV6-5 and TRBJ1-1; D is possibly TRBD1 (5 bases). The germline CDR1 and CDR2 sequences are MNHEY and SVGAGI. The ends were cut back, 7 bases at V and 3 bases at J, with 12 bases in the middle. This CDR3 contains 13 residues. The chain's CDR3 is CASKRGGDTEAFF. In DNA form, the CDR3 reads TGTGCCAGCAAACGGGGGGGGGACACTGAAGCTTTCTTT.